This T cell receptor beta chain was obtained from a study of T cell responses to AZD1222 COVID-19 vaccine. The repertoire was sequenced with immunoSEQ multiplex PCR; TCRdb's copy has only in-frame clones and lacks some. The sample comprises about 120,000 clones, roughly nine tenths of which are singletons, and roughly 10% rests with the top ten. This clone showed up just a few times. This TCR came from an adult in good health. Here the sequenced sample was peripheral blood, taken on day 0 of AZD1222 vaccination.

The CDR3 protein is CASSPPTGVYQYF. The CDR3 DNA reads as TGTGCCAGCAGTCCTCCGACAGGGGTATACCAGTACTTC. The chain combines TRBV28 with TRBJ2-5; 8 bases are shared with TRBD1. CDR3 length: 13 amino acids. Germline V gene lookup returns CDR1 MDHEN and CDR2 SYDVKM. V was pared by 5 bases and J by 10 bases, with 9 bases of the junction left unmatched.